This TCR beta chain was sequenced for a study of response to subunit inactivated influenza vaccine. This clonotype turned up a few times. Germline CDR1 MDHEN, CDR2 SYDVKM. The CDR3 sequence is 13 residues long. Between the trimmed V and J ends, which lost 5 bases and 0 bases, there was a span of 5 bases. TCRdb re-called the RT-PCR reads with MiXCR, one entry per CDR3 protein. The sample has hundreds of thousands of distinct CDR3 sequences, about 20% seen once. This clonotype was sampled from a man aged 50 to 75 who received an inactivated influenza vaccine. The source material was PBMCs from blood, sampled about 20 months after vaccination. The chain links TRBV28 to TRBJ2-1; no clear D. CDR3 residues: CASSTSSYNEQFF. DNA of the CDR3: TGTGCCAGCAGTACCAGCTCCTACAATGAGCAGTTCTTC.